The 12 T cell receptor beta chains presented below share a single source sample, sequenced in a study of cytomegalovirus exposure and HLA in healthy donors. PCR was performed using 60 Vbeta and 13 Jbeta primers. Sequenced by immunoSEQ multiplex PCR; TCRdb stores in-frame clones only, minus some. Among 200,000 to 250,000 clones listed, roughly 84% were seen once. Source material: PBMCs. Every receptor here comes from a man aged 50-59 years in good health and CMV-seronegative.

The rearrangement uses TRBV28 and TRBJ2-2; D perhaps matches TRBD1 (5 bases). This CDR3 has 13 residues. With 7 bases removed from V and 2 bases from J, the gap between germline ends came to 8 bases. Germline CDR1 is MDHEN and CDR2 is SYDVKM. The chain's CDR3 is CASTQGNTGELFF. CDR3 DNA: TGTGCCAGCACTCAGGGAAACACCGGGGAGCTGTTTTTT. Full variable domain (remainder filled in from reference TRBV28 and TRBJ2-2): DVKVTQSSRYLVKRTGEKVFLECVQDMDHENMFWYRQDPGLGLRLIYFSYDVKMKEKGDIPEGYSVSREKKERFSLILESASTNQTSMYLCASTQGNTGELFFGEGSRLTVL.

The J gene is TRBJ2-7, the V gene TRBV29-1, with a tentative D call TRBD1 (7 bases). The CDR3 extends over 15 amino acids. Germline assignment: CDR1 SQVTM and CDR2 ANQGSEA. Trimming shortened V by 7 bases and J by 4 bases, and 23 bases separated the two germline ends. The chain's CDR3 is CSALALSTGRYEQYF. In DNA, the CDR3 is TGCAGCGCGCTAGCTTTATCGACAGGGAGGTACGAGCAGTACTTC.

The V and J genes are TRBV6-1 and TRBJ2-2; a weak D match, TRBD1 (5 bases). V was trimmed by 11 bases and J by 4 bases, leaving 17 bases between them. Per germline, CDR1 MNHNS and CDR2 SASEGT. This CDR3 is 14 amino acids long. Here the CDR3 DNA reads TGTGCCTCCTCAGGGCAGGGTACCACCGGGGAGCTGTTTTTT. The encoded protein is CASSGQGTTGELFF.

This sequence joins TRBV18 and TRBJ1-5, with TRBD1 matching over 8 bases. V was clipped by 6 bases and J by 8 bases; unmatched bases: 6. CDR1 is KGHSH, CDR2 LQKENI, per germline. The CDR3 runs to 13 residues. CDR3 coding DNA: TGTGCCAGCTCCCAGGGGGCCGGAGAGCCCCAGCATTTT. Translated: CASSQGAGEPQHF.

In DNA form, the CDR3 reads TGTGCCAGCAGCGCTTCTAGCGGGCCAAGGGATACGCAGTATTTT. Amino acid sequence: CASSASSGPRDTQYF. The rearrangement links TRBV9 to TRBJ2-3, with 8 bases identical to TRBD2. The junction had 9 bases not matched to a gene; V was cut back by 3 bases and J by 6 bases. The CDR3 extends over 15 amino acids. The germline V gene encodes CDR1 SGDLS and CDR2 YYNGEE.

The V call is TRBV14, the J call TRBJ2-7; 13 bases match TRBD2. The germline V gene has CDR1 SGHDN and CDR2 FVKESK. J lost 7 bases, V lost 1 base, and 10 bases had no gene match. The CDR3 consists of 17 residues. CDR3: CASSQGGLAGLVGEQYF. In DNA form, the CDR3 reads TGTGCCAGCAGCCAAGGGGGACTAGCGGGATTGGTAGGGGAGCAGTACTTC.

In regard to this clone: Other DNA sequences within the sample encode an identical CDR3. This chain links TRBV5-1 with TRBJ1-4; D gene unclear. The length of the CDR3 is 14 residues. CDR1 and CDR2 (germline): SGHRS, YFSETQ. The V and J ends lost 0 bases and 7 bases respectively, with 10 bases between them. The CDR3 DNA sequence: TGCGCCAGCAGCTTGGGTGGACTTGGTGAAAAACTGTTTTTT. Translation gives CASSLGGLGEKLFF.

The chain has TRBV28 and TRBJ2-7; 11 positions agree with TRBD2. CDR3 length equals 22 residues. Germline V gene lookup returns CDR1 MDHEN and CDR2 SYDVKM. V trimming: 7 bases; J trimming: 5 bases; junction bases outside the gene matches: 31. As DNA, the CDR3 is TGTGCCAGCACCACTTTCCGTCCCAGCCTAGCGGGAGGTCCCCATAAGAAAAACGAGCAGTACTTC. This sequence encodes CASTTFRPSLAGGPHKKNEQYF.

This chain uses TRBV9 with TRBJ2-5; 7 bases agree with TRBD1. V lost 0 bases, J lost 4 bases, and 12 bases stayed unmatched. The CDR3 runs 17 residues. The germline V gene encodes CDR1 SGDLS and CDR2 YYNGEE. CDR3 protein: CASSVEGRGGRGETQYF. CDR3 in DNA: TGTGCCAGCAGCGTAGAGGGGAGAGGGGGCCGTGGAGAGACCCAGTACTTC.

This rearrangement joins TRBV7-9 to TRBJ2-7, with D unresolved. Germline V gene lookup returns CDR1 SEHNR and CDR2 FQNEAQ (reference sequence). Trimming shortened V by 5 bases and J by 6 bases, and 17 bases separated the two germline ends. The CDR3 extends over 14 amino acids. This chain's CDR3 is CASSSFEVNPEQYF. The CDR3 DNA sequence: TGTGCCAGCAGCAGTTTTGAGGTTAACCCCGAGCAGTACTTC.

The genes are TRBV13 and TRBJ2-1, with 13 bases matching TRBD2. This CDR3 has 15 amino acids. J lost 7 bases, V lost 2 bases, and 2 bases had no gene match. The germline V gene encodes CDR1 PRHDT and CDR2 FYEKMQ (reference sequence). Here the CDR3 reads CASSLRGLAGNEQFF. In nucleotides, the CDR3 is TGTGCCAGCAGCTTAAGGGGACTAGCGGGGAATGAGCAGTTCTTC.

The chain has TRBV7-9 and TRBJ1-1; D is unresolved. CDR1 is SEHNR and CDR2 is FQNEAQ in the germline V gene (reference sequence). This CDR3 has 13 residues. Trimming pared 8 bases from V and 1 base from J, leaving 11 bases between. The CDR3 region is CASELGRNTEAFF. The CDR3 nucleotides are TGTGCCAGCGAATTGGGCAGGAACACTGAAGCTTTCTTT.